Each of the 26 T cell receptor beta chains below was sequenced from the same sample in a study of cytomegalovirus exposure and HLA in healthy donors (dated by TCRdb to 2017 to 2019). The library was obtained by the immunoSEQ multiplex PCR assay. For the multiplex PCR, a mixture combining 60 forward primers for TCR Vbeta segments and 13 reverse primers for TCR Jbeta segments was used. Held by TCRdb, this immuneACCESS table contains in-frame sequences only and omits some clones. Under half of the omission traces to an unresolved V gene where checked; the cause of the rest is unknown. For this sample there are some 120,000 clones; 70% to 85% appear just once. In total, the top ten clones hold 9.5% to 12% of the sample. The sample was PBMCs. Source of these receptors: a middle-aged man in good health and CMV-seropositive.

The chain uses TRBV6-6 and TRBJ2-7; 7 bases align to TRBD1. The CDR3 is 13 amino acids. The V gene end was trimmed by 2 bases and the J gene end by 4 bases; junction bases not matched to a gene: 2. Germline V gives CDR1 MNHNY, CDR2 SVGAGI (reference sequence). DNA for the CDR3: TGTGCCAGCAGTTACGACAGGGAGTACGAGCAGTACTTC. Its translation is CASSYDREYEQYF.

This clone was detected only once. V usage is TRBV5-1 and J usage is TRBJ2-4; the D gene is possibly TRBD1 (6 bases). This CDR3 is 16 amino acids long. Between the trimmed V and J ends, which lost 0 bases and 0 bases, there was a span of 10 bases. Per the germline V gene, CDR1 is SGHRS and CDR2 is YFSETQ. The CDR3 nucleotides are TGCGCCAGCAGCTTGGAGGGACACCTAGCCAAAAACATTCAGTACTTC. It is translated as CASSLEGHLAKNIQYF.

On this clone itself: Additional DNA sequences in this sample encode the identical CDR3. The chain couples TRBV4-1 to TRBJ2-1; 8 positions agree with TRBD1. The CDR3 spans 15 residues. J gave up 6 bases and V 1 base, and 5 bases lay outside the gene matches. Per germline, CDR1 MGHRA and CDR2 YSYEKL. In DNA form, the CDR3 reads TGCGCCAGCAGCCAAGTGTCAGGACAGGGCAATGAGCAGTTCTTC. Translated: CASSQVSGQGNEQFF.

The chain links TRBV7-9 to TRBJ2-5; TRBD1 might be the D (6 bases). The length of the CDR3 is 14 residues. From germline, CDR1 is SEHNR and CDR2 FQNEAQ (reference sequence). The V gene lost 7 bases and the J gene lost 5 bases, with 17 bases spanning the gap. The CDR3 sequence: CASNKDSADETQYF. CDR3 DNA sequence: TGTGCCAGCAACAAGGACAGCGCGGATGAGACCCAGTACTTC. Full variable domain (rest looked up from reference TRBV7-9 and TRBJ2-5): DTGVSQNPRHKITKRGQNVTFRCDPISEHNRLYWYRQTLGQGPEFLTYFQNEAQLEKSRLLSDRFSAERPKGSFSTLEIQRTEQGDSAMYLCASNKDSADETQYFGPGTRLLVL.

In DNA form, the CDR3 reads TGCGCCAGCAGCTTTGAGGGACAGATTAATTCACCCCTCCACTTT. This translates into CASSFEGQINSPLHF. The chain employs TRBV5-1 and TRBJ1-6; 7 nucleotides match TRBD1. Germline values: CDR1 SGHRS, CDR2 YFSETQ. J gave up 6 bases and V 2 bases, and 5 bases lay outside the gene matches. The CDR3 covers 15 residues.

The genes are TRBV5-1 and TRBJ2-5, with 12 bases identical to TRBD1. CDR3 length equals 16 residues. Trimming removed 0 bases from V and 5 bases from J; junction bases left unmatched: 5. CDR1 and CDR2 (germline): SGHRS, YFSETQ. DNA of the CDR3: TGCGCCAGCAGCTTGGCCGGGACAGGGGGCTTTGAGACCCAGTACTTC. It specifies CASSLAGTGGFETQYF.

The chain uses TRBV9 and TRBJ1-1; TRBD1 matches at 8 bases. Germline CDR1 and CDR2: SGDLS and YYNGEE. V gave up 1 base and J gave up 2 bases; unmatched junction bases: 4. The CDR3 is made up of 15 amino acids. The CDR3 sequence: CASSVTGQGNTEAFF. CDR3 nucleotide sequence: TGTGCCAGCAGCGTAACCGGACAGGGTAACACTGAAGCTTTCTTT. Using reference TRBV9 and TRBJ1-1 for the parts outside the CDR3, the full variable domain is DSGVTQTPKHLITATGQRVTLRCSPRSGDLSVYWYQQSLDQGLQFLIQYYNGEERAKGNILERFSAQQFPDLHSELNLSSLELGDSALYFCASSVTGQGNTEAFFGQGTRLTVV.

The chain is built from TRBV15 and TRBJ1-1; possible D gene TRBD1, 6 bases. Germline-derived CDR1 and CDR2 are LNHNV and YYDKDF (reference sequence). The CDR3 runs to 16 residues. Trimming removed 1 base at V and 6 bases at J, with 18 bases between. Here the CDR3 reads CATSRVGGALTSEAFF. DNA of the CDR3: TGTGCCACCAGCAGAGTTGGGGGGGCCCTTACGTCTGAAGCTTTCTTT.

This chain uses TRBV5-8 with TRBJ2-3; 11 bases match TRBD2. Looked up from germline, CDR1 is SGHTS and CDR2 is YDEGEE. This CDR3 has 16 residues. The V segment lost 4 bases and the J segment 4 bases; nucleotides outside the gene matches: 8. CDR3: CASSTKLAGAPDTQYF. As DNA, the CDR3 is TGTGCCAGCAGCACCAAACTAGCGGGGGCCCCAGATACGCAGTATTTT.

V and J are TRBV7-9 and TRBJ2-2, with TRBD2 identical over 8 bases. CDR1 is SEHNR and CDR2 is FQNEAQ in the germline V gene (reference sequence). The ends lost 1 base at V and 6 bases at J; junction bases unmatched: 7. The CDR3 covers 16 residues. CDR3 protein: CASSLVGGASPGELFF. Here the CDR3 DNA reads TGTGCCAGCAGCTTAGTCGGGGGGGCCTCGCCCGGGGAGCTGTTTTTT.

This chain uses TRBV19 with TRBJ1-5; D is unresolved. Looked up from germline, CDR1 is LNHDA and CDR2 is SQIVND (reference sequence). This CDR3 has 14 amino acids. The ends were cut back, 10 bases at V and 9 bases at J, with 22 bases in the middle. CDR3 in amino acids: CATIASPHAGPQHF. The CDR3 DNA follows: TGTGCCACAATCGCCTCTCCTCACGCCGGGCCCCAGCATTTT.

V is TRBV28 and J is TRBJ1-3; the match to TRBD1 covers 8 bases. CDR1 is MDHEN and CDR2 is SYDVKM in the germline V gene. The CDR3 contains 15 residues. The ends lost 3 bases at V and 0 bases at J; junction bases unmatched: 1. Here the CDR3 reads CASSLTGVSGNTIYF. CDR3 DNA: TGTGCCAGCAGTTTGACAGGGGTCTCTGGAAACACCATATATTTT.

This chain joins TRBV12-5 and TRBJ1-5; no clear D gene. The germline V gene has CDR1 LGHNT and CDR2 FRNRAP. Trimming removed 6 bases at V and 1 base at J, with 16 bases between. This CDR3 has 16 amino acids. This chain's CDR3 is CASGRSVTMSNQPQHF. In nucleotides, the CDR3 is TGTGCTAGTGGCCGCTCGGTCACCATGAGCAATCAGCCCCAGCATTTT.

As for this clone: Relative to the germline gene, one junction end is altered; a read error may explain this. The chain recombines TRBV19 with TRBJ2-2, with D perhaps TRBD2 (6 bases). The CDR3 length is 17 residues. The germline V gene has CDR1 LNHDA and CDR2 SQIVND (reference sequence). CDR3 sequence reads: CASTSGLTMANTGELFF. The CDR3 DNA reads as TGTGCGAGTACGAGCGGGTTGACTATGGCGAACACCGGGGAGCTGTTTTTT.

The chain carries TRBV6-5 and TRBJ1-2; no firm D call. CDR1 and CDR2 (germline): MNHEY, SVGAGI. V was shortened by 0 bases and J by 6 bases, with 8 bases between the two germline ends. This CDR3 has 13 residues. DNA of the CDR3: TGTGCCAGCAGTTACTCGAGCGACCATGGCTACACCTTC. This encodes CASSYSSDHGYTF.

The chain links TRBV7-6 to TRBJ2-7, with D tentatively TRBD2 (7 bases). The V end was cut by 2 bases, the J end by 2 bases, with 16 bases between. The CDR3 is 16 amino acids. Germline loops: CDR1 SGHVS, CDR2 FNYEAQ. The chain's CDR3 is CASSLRRGQGPYEQYF. The CDR3 DNA reads TGTGCCAGCAGCTTAAGGCGGGGGCAGGGACCCTACGAGCAGTACTTC.

The chain has TRBV10-3 and TRBJ1-5; TRBD1 agrees at 7 bases. The CDR3 length is 13 residues. V was pared by 3 bases and J by 5 bases, with 1 base of the junction left unmatched. Germline-derived CDR1 and CDR2 are ENHRY and SYGVKD. CDR3 in amino acids: CAISDRGDQPQHF. The CDR3 nucleotides are TGTGCCATCAGTGACAGGGGGGATCAGCCCCAGCATTTT.

The rearrangement joins TRBV7-9 to TRBJ1-6; TRBD1 aligns across 7 bases. Germline V CDR1 and CDR2: SEHNR, FQNEAQ (reference sequence). J lost 6 bases, V lost 5 bases, and 4 bases had no gene match. CDR3 length: 14 residues. CDR3 in DNA: TGTGCCAGCAGCCGAGGGGGCGCTAATTCACCCCTCCACTTT. Encoded protein: CASSRGGANSPLHF.

V and J are TRBV9 and TRBJ1-2; 11 bases are shared with TRBD1. With 5 bases clipped from V and 7 bases from J, the junction kept 13 bases outside the gene matches. Germline loops: CDR1 SGDLS, CDR2 YYNGEE. CDR3 length equals 16 residues. CDR3 nucleotide sequence: TGTGCCAGCAGTTGGACAGGGGGCCTGTCTCCGTCTGGCTACACCTTC. The encoded protein is CASSWTGGLSPSGYTF.

The chain combines TRBV6-1 with TRBJ1-2, with 7 bases fitting TRBD1. The CDR3 length is 14 residues. Germline CDR1 MNHNS, CDR2 SASEGT. V lost 7 bases, J lost 2 bases, and 7 bases stayed unmatched. CDR3 in DNA: TGTGCCAGCACCGGGACCAGGGGGAACTATGGCTACACCTTC. It translates to CASTGTRGNYGYTF.

The rearrangement joins TRBV14 to TRBJ1-1; D unresolved. Per the germline V gene, CDR1 is SGHDN and CDR2 is FVKESK. CDR3 length equals 15 residues. V shed 4 bases and J shed 10 bases, with 22 bases lying between them. CDR3 region: CASSLEGRGPVVAFF. For the CDR3, the DNA is TGTGCCAGCAGCCTTGAGGGTCGAGGGCCGGTTGTAGCTTTCTTT.

The chain links TRBV27 to TRBJ2-3; perhaps TRBD2 as D (5 bases). The CDR3 loop spans 14 amino acids. Per germline, CDR1 MNHEY and CDR2 SMNVEV (reference sequence). V was cut by 2 bases and J by 9 bases, with 15 bases left in between. The CDR3 region is CASSLNRAPGTQYF. For the CDR3, the DNA is TGTGCCAGCAGTTTAAACCGGGCCCCGGGGACGCAGTATTTT.

This clone was recorded once. The chain carries TRBV18 and TRBJ2-1; D perhaps matches TRBD2 (5 bases). This CDR3 contains 14 residues. Trimming cost V 3 bases and J 8 bases, with 14 bases left between them. CDR1 is KGHSH, CDR2 LQKENI, per germline. The CDR3 loop reads CASSPGAGSDEQFF. The CDR3 DNA is TGTGCCAGCTCACCGGGCGCGGGTTCCGATGAGCAGTTCTTC.

This clone was detected only once. The V and J genes are TRBV7-2 and TRBJ2-2, with 13 positions matching TRBD2. CDR1 and CDR2 from the germline V gene are SGHTA and FQGNSA. This CDR3 spans 17 amino acids. J gave up 2 bases and V 1 base, and 1 base lay outside the gene matches. DNA for the CDR3: TGTGCCAGCAGCTTAGTGGGACTAGCGGGAAACACCGGGGAGCTGTTTTTT. It encodes CASSLVGLAGNTGELFF.

CDR3 sequence (DNA): TGTGCCAGACAGGGGGAGACCCAGTACTTC. As protein: CARQGETQYF. The V and J genes are TRBV28 and TRBJ2-5; TRBD1 matches at 7 bases. Germline V gives CDR1 MDHEN, CDR2 SYDVKM. Trimming removed 9 bases from V and 5 bases from J; junction bases left unmatched: 0. CDR3 length equals 10 residues. Based on the CDR3 plus reference TRBV28 and TRBJ2-5, the full variable domain is DVKVTQSSRYLVKRTGEKVFLECVQDMDHENMFWYRQDPGLGLRLIYFSYDVKMKEKGDIPEGYSVSREKKERFSLILESASTNQTSMYLCARQGETQYFGPGTRLLVL.

The rearrangement links TRBV6-1 to TRBJ1-4; the match to TRBD1 covers 9 bases. The CDR3 runs to 14 residues. After removal of 3 bases from V and 6 bases from J, the junction contained 2 bases not matched to a gene. Germline V gene sequence: CDR1 MNHNS, CDR2 SASEGT. This CDR3 is CASSEGQGYEKLFF. The CDR3 region has the DNA TGTGCCAGCAGTGAGGGACAGGGATATGAAAAACTGTTTTTT.